This entry lists 10 T cell receptor beta chains sequenced from one sample in a study of blood T cell repertoires in COVID-19. Profiled with immunoSEQ multiplex PCR; TCRdb holds only in-frame clones, not every one. The sample records around 160,000 clones, around 82% being singletons. Specimen: peripheral blood. The receptor set was obtained from a man aged 60 to 69 with active or convalescent COVID-19.

The V gene is TRBV28, the J gene TRBJ1-5; D gene uncertain. V was shortened by 2 bases and J by 0 bases, with 5 bases between the two germline ends. Germline loops: CDR1 MDHEN, CDR2 SYDVKM. There are 14 residues in the CDR3. The CDR3 protein is CASSLPGSNQPQHF. The CDR3 DNA follows: TGTGCCAGCAGTTTACCCGGTAGCAATCAGCCCCAGCATTTT.

This clone was observed once. The CDR3 spells CASSSAYSYEQYF. The DNA of the CDR3 is TGTGCCAGCAGCTCCGCCTATTCCTACGAGCAGTACTTC. This chain links TRBV11-3 with TRBJ2-7; D gene uncertain. This CDR3 contains 13 residues. Germline V gene lookup returns CDR1 SGHNT and CDR2 YENEEA. V was shortened by 4 bases and J by 1 base, with 8 bases between the two germline ends.

CDR3 protein: CASSVAPGVEQYF. Here the CDR3 DNA reads TGTGCCAGCAGCGTAGCCCCAGGGGTCGAGCAGTACTTC. This chain links TRBV9 with TRBJ2-7, with D possibly TRBD1 on 6 matching bases. CDR1 SGDLS and CDR2 YYNGEE come from the germline V gene. The V and J ends lost 0 bases and 6 bases respectively, with 10 bases between them. This CDR3 contains 13 residues.

The V and J genes are TRBV9 and TRBJ2-1; TRBD2 agrees at 11 bases. The V gene end was trimmed by 0 bases and the J gene end by 7 bases; junction bases not matched to a gene: 6. This CDR3 contains 16 residues. Germline loops: CDR1 SGDLS, CDR2 YYNGEE. The CDR3 protein is CASSVEVAGGENEQFF. The DNA for the CDR3 is TGTGCCAGCAGCGTAGAGGTAGCGGGAGGGGAGAATGAGCAGTTCTTC.

The genes are TRBV28 and TRBJ2-6; the D is unclear. The V gene's germline CDR1 is MDHEN and CDR2 SYDVKM. CDR3 size: 15 residues. Trimming left V 6 bases short and J 0 bases short, with 9 bases between. As DNA, the CDR3 is TGTGCCAGCAGCCCCTACTACTCTGGGGCCAACGTCCTGACTTTC. It yields the protein CASSPYYSGANVLTF.

V gene TRBV5-4 combines with J gene TRBJ2-7; 8 bases are a match to TRBD2. This CDR3 contains 14 residues. Germline CDR1 and CDR2: SGHNT and YYREEE (reference sequence). V shed 4 bases and J 5 bases; nucleotides not matched to a gene: 8. As DNA, the CDR3 is TGTGCCAGCAGCGCGGGCGGGAGGCCCCACGAGCAGTACTTC. Its translation: CASSAGGRPHEQYF.

This clone appeared once. The V gene is TRBV7-6, the J gene TRBJ1-4; weak D call: TRBD1 (6 bases). Germline V gene data show CDR1 as SGHVS and CDR2 as FNYEAQ. The CDR3 spans 14 residues. With 5 bases removed from V and 8 bases from J, the gap between germline ends came to 15 bases. The CDR3 region has the DNA TGTGCCAGCAGCGGCAGGGGTTTTGAGGAAAAACTGTTTTTT. Its translation: CASSGRGFEEKLFF.

In this sample, this clone turned up once. The chain recombines TRBV7-3 with TRBJ2-5; TRBD2 matches 7 bases. Germline V gene sequence: CDR1 SGHTA, CDR2 FQGTGA. This CDR3 is built from 14 residues. V dropped 2 bases and J dropped 8; count of bases not matched to a gene: 8. The CDR3 loop is CASSLGGGRGTQYF. CDR3 bases: TGTGCCAGCAGCTTAGGCGGGGGAAGGGGTACCCAGTACTTC.

This clone appeared once. The chain joins TRBV4-3 to TRBJ2-2, with D perhaps matching TRBD2 (6 bases). V gave up 1 base and J gave up 7 bases, with 16 bases separating them. Germline CDR1 reads LGHNA; CDR2 reads YSLEER. CDR3 length equals 16 residues. This CDR3 reads CASSQGGGMIGGELFF. As DNA, the CDR3 is TGCGCCAGCAGCCAAGGGGGCGGGATGATTGGCGGGGAGCTGTTTTTT.

CDR3 nucleotide sequence: TGTGCCAGCAGCGCCCGTAGCGACTACTCCGGGTTCCGGGGGCCCCAGCATTTT. Its translation is CASSARSDYSGFRGPQHF. The chain couples TRBV9 to TRBJ1-5; D is unclear. V was trimmed by 3 bases and J by 9 bases, leaving 28 bases between them. Germline V CDR1 and CDR2: SGDLS, YYNGEE. The CDR3 extends over 18 amino acids.